This TCR beta chain was captured in a study of T cell responses to AZD1222 COVID-19 vaccine. CDR3 size: 15 residues. Deletions cut 4 bases from V and 1 base from J, with 13 bases between. Germline CDR1 is MDHEN and CDR2 is SYDVKM. Comments on this clone: Its antigen is unknown.

Study observations and caveats: Only after the peak T cell response were repertoires sampled. Donors skewed white British and female; clonal diversity was possibly underestimated.

TCRdb keeps only in-frame clones here, not all; method: immunoSEQ multiplex PCR. The sample holds 200,000 to 250,000 clones, about 94% seen once. This receptor was obtained from an adult who received the MenACWY meningococcal vaccine as a control. The sequenced sample was peripheral blood, obtained 28 days after the second dose of the MenACWY control vaccine. The V gene is TRBV28, the J gene TRBJ1-1; weak D call: TRBD1 (5 bases). The chain's CDR3 is CASSSPTGQNTEAFF. In DNA, the CDR3 is TGTGCCAGCAGTTCGCCCACTGGACAGAACACTGAAGCTTTCTTT.